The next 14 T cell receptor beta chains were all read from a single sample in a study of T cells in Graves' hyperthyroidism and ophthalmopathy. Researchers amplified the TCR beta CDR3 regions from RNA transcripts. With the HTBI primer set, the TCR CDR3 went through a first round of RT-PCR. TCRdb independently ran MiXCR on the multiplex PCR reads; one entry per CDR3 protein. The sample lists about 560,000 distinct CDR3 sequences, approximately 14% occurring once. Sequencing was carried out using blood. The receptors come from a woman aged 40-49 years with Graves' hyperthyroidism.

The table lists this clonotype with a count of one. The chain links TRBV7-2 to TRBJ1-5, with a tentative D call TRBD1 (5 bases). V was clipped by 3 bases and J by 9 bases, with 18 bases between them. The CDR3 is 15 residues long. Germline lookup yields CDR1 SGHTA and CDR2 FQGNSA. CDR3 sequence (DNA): TGTGCCAGCAGCTTGTCCGGGGCAGTTAGTCGGCCCCAGCATTTT. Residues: CASSLSGAVSRPQHF. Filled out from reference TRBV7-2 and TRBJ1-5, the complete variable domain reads GAGVSQSPSNKVTEKGKDVELRCDPISGHTALYWYRQSLGQGLEFLIYFQGNSAPDKSGLPSDRFSAERTGGSVSTLTIQRTQQEDSAVYLCASSLSGAVSRPQHFGDGTRLSIL.

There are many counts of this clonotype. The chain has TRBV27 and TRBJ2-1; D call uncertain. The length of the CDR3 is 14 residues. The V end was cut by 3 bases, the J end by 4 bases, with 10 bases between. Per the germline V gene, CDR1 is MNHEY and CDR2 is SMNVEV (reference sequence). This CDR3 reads CASSFGLVYNEQFF. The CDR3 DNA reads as TGTGCCAGCAGTTTTGGCCTGGTTTACAATGAGCAGTTCTTC.

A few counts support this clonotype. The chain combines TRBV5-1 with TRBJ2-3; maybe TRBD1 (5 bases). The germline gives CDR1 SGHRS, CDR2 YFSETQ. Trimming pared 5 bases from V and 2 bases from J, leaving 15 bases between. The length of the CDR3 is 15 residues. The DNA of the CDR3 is TGCGCCAGCAGGAGGCAGGACATCTCCACAGATACGCAGTATTTT. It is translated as CASRRQDISTDTQYF.

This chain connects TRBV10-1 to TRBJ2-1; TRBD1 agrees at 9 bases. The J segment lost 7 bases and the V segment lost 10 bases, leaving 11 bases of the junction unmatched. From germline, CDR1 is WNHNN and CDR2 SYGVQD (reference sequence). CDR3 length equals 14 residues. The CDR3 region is CATNQDRGWNEQFF. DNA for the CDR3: TGCGCCACCAACCAAGACAGGGGGTGGAATGAGCAGTTCTTC.

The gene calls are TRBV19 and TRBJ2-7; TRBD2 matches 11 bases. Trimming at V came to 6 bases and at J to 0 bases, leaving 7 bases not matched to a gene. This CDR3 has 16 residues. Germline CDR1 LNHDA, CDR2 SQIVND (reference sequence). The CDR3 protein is CASSPSGTSGSYEQYF. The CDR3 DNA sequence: TGTGCCAGTAGCCCTTCCGGGACTAGCGGCTCCTACGAGCAGTACTTC.

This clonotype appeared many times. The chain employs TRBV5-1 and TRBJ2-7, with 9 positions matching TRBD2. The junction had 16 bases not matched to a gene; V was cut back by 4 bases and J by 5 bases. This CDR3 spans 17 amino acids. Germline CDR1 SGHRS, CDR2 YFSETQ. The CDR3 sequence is CASSLYTSGTSRDEQYF. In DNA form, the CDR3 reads TGCGCCAGCAGCCTTTACACTTCCGGGACTAGCAGGGACGAGCAGTACTTC.

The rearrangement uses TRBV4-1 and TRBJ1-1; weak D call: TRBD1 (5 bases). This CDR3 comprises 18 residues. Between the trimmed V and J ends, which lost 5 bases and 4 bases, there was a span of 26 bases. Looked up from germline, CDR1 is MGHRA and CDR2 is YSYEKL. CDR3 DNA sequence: TGCGCCAGCAGCTTCTCCAACCCTTTCGACAGAATCGGCACTGAAGCTTTCTTT. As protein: CASSFSNPFDRIGTEAFF.

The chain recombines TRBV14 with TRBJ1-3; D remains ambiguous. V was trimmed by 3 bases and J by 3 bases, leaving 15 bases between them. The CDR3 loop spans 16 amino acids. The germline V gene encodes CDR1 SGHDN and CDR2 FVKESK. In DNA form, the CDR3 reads TGTGCCAGCAGCCACAGCAAGAGTCTTCTTGGAAACACCATATATTTT. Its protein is CASSHSKSLLGNTIYF.

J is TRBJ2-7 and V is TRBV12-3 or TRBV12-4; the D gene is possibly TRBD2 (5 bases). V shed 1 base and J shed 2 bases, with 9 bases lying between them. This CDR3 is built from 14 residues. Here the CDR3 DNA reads TGTGCCAGCAGTTTAGAAGGGAGACCCTACGAGCAGTACTTC. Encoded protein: CASSLEGRPYEQYF.

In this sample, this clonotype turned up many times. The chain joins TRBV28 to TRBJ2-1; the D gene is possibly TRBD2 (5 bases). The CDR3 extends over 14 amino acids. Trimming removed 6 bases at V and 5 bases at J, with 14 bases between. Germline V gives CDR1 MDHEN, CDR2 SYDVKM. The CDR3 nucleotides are TGTGCCAGCAGACGATCCGGGAACCACAATGAGCAGTTCTTC. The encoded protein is CASRRSGNHNEQFF.

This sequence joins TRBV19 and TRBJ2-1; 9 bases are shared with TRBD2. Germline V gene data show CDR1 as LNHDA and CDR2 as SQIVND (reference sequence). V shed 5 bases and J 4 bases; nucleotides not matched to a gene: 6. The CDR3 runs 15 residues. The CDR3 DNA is TGTGCCAGTAGTTATCTAGCGGGATCTTACAATGAGCAGTTCTTC. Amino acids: CASSYLAGSYNEQFF.

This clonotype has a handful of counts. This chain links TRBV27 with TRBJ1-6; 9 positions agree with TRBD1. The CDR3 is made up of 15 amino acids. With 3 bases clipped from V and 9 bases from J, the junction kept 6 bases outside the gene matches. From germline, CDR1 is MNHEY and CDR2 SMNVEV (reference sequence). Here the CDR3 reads CASSFSGTGSSPLHF. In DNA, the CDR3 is TGTGCCAGCAGTTTCTCTGGGACAGGGAGTTCACCCCTCCACTTT.

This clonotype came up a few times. The DNA of the CDR3 is TGTGCCAGCAGTGAGGGACTAGCCAGTTTATACGAGCAGTACTTC. Its protein product is CASSEGLASLYEQYF. The V and J genes are TRBV6-1 and TRBJ2-7; 9 positions match TRBD2. V shed 3 bases, J shed 4 bases, and the junction held 7 bases outside the gene matches. From germline, CDR1 is MNHNS and CDR2 SASEGT. The CDR3 length is 15 residues.

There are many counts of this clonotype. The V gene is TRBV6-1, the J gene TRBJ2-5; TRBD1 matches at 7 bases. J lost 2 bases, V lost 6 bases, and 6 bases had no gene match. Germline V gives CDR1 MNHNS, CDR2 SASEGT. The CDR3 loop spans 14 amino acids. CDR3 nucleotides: TGTGCCAGCAGAGGGACAGCGCTACAAGAGACCCAGTACTTC. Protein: CASRGTALQETQYF.